This entry lists 30 T cell receptor beta chains sequenced from one sample in a study of regulatory T cells in long-lasting Graves disease. Time point described: persistent/refractory GD, antithyroid drugs over 5 years with positive TRAb. PBMCs were the source of the RNA used for TCR sequencing. CDR3 regions were amplified by Arm-PCR using iRepertoire HTBI primers to build TCR beta libraries. TCRdb independently ran MiXCR on the multiplex PCR reads; one entry per CDR3 protein. This sample has about 310,000 distinct CDR3 sequences, with roughly a fifth found just once. Sequencing used peripheral blood mononuclear cells (PBMCs), obtained when the disease was refractory, from a patient treated with antithyroid drugs. All receptors derive from a female donor with Graves disease.

This clonotype was counted only a few times. The chain couples TRBV20-1 to TRBJ2-7; D call uncertain. Germline V gene sequence: CDR1 DFQATT, CDR2 SNEGSKA (reference sequence). This CDR3 is 12 amino acids long. The V and J ends lost 6 bases and 2 bases respectively, with 11 bases between them. The CDR3 protein is CSAITLPYEQYF. DNA of the CDR3: TGCAGTGCCATTACCTTGCCCTACGAGCAGTACTTC.

Only a few counts were recorded for this clonotype. Since a far larger clone is one base different, this is likely a read error. The conserved closing phenylalanine or tryptophan is absent in this CDR3, likely reflecting a read error. V gene TRBV7-8 combines with J gene TRBJ1-1, with a weak D call TRBD1 (5 bases). This CDR3 has 13 amino acids. CDR1 is SGHVS and CDR2 is FQNEAQ in the germline V gene. V was shortened by 6 bases and J by 6 bases, with 14 bases between the two germline ends. The CDR3 sequence: CASSDPNRSEAFS. CDR3 sequence (DNA): TGTGCCAGCAGTGATCCGAACAGGTCTGAAGCTTTCTCT.

There are a few counts of this clonotype. The chain employs TRBV15 and TRBJ1-5, with a possible D match to TRBD1 (6 bases). Germline CDR1 and CDR2: LNHNV and YYDKDF (reference sequence). CDR3 length: 18 residues. V was cut by 3 bases and J by 0 bases, with 18 bases left in between. The CDR3 bases are TGTGCCACCAGCAGCAAGGTTAGGGGGGGGAATAGCAATCAGCCCCAGCATTTT. The encoded protein is CATSSKVRGGNSNQPQHF.

This clonotype was observed a handful of times. At one boundary the junction diverges from the germline segment, which might be a read error. The chain links TRBV7-6 to TRBJ2-7; D is possibly TRBD2 (6 bases). Germline V gives CDR1 SGHVS, CDR2 FNYEAQ. The CDR3 runs 16 residues. The CDR3 nucleotides read TGTGCCAGCAGCCCTCGCCCGGGGGAGAGCTCCTACGAGCAATACTTC. This codes for CASSPRPGESSYEQYF.

A note on this clonotype: A much larger clone differs by one base, so this may be a read error. This sequence joins TRBV7-9 and TRBJ2-5; the D gene is possibly TRBD2 (5 bases). CDR1 is SEHNR and CDR2 is FQNEAQ in the germline V gene (reference sequence). This CDR3 is built from 14 residues. The CDR3 region is CAISHIEGVETQYF. CDR3 sequence (DNA): TGTGCCATCAGCCACATTGAGGGAGTAGAGACCCAGTACTTC.

This clonotype has ten or more counts. This chain uses TRBV28 with TRBJ2-7; no reliable D call. The V and J ends lost 3 bases and 1 base respectively, with 13 bases between them. This CDR3 has 15 residues. Germline CDR1 MDHEN, CDR2 SYDVKM. CDR3 DNA: TGTGCCAGCAGTTTTCGGCTCGGGTTGTCCTACGAGCAGTACTTC. Its protein product is CASSFRLGLSYEQYF.

This chain uses TRBV27 with TRBJ2-2, with TRBD2 as a possible D gene (6 bases). The length of the CDR3 is 16 residues. Trimming removed 8 bases from V and 1 base from J, with 17 bases in between. Germline V gives CDR1 MNHEY, CDR2 SMNVEV (reference sequence). The CDR3 DNA reads TGTGCCAGCTCCAAGATGGGTAGCGGGAACACCGGGGAGCTGTTTTTT. As protein: CASSKMGSGNTGELFF.

The genes are TRBV13 and TRBJ1-6; 7 bases are a match to TRBD1. This CDR3 region has 14 residues. V was pared by 5 bases and J by 9 bases, with 7 bases of the junction left unmatched. Germline CDR1 PRHDT, CDR2 FYEKMQ (reference sequence). CDR3 nucleotide sequence: TGTGCCAGCAGCATCCGACAGGGCAGTTCACCCCTCCACTTT. Translating gives CASSIRQGSSPLHF.

This clonotype was counted only a few times. The chain recombines TRBV20-1 with TRBJ1-5; 7 positions match TRBD1. This CDR3 region has 15 residues. Trimming took 2 bases from V and 5 from J; bases not matched to a gene: 9. CDR1 is DFQATT and CDR2 is SNEGSKA in the germline V gene (reference sequence). The DNA of the CDR3 is TGCAGTGCTAGATCCATCGGGACAGCTGATCAGCCCCAGCATTTT. Translated: CSARSIGTADQPQHF.

There are many counts of this clonotype. V and J are TRBV10-3 and TRBJ2-2, with no clear D. The ends were cut back, 3 bases at V and 2 bases at J, with 16 bases in the middle. Germline V lookup: CDR1 ENHRY, CDR2 SYGVKD. This CDR3 spans 17 amino acids. The CDR3 nucleotides read TGTGCCATCAGTGATCCTTCTGACACCCTAAACACCGGGGAGCTGTTTTTT. Amino acid sequence: CAISDPSDTLNTGELFF.

The V and J genes are TRBV28 and TRBJ2-1; D remains ambiguous. This CDR3 has 14 amino acids. The V gene's germline CDR1 is MDHEN and CDR2 SYDVKM. V lost 6 bases and J lost 2, with 11 bases in between. The CDR3 DNA is TGTGCCAGCAGCGCGCGGCAGGCCTACAATGAGCAGTTCTTC. Protein product: CASSARQAYNEQFF.

At least ten counts were recorded for this clonotype. V is TRBV28 and J is TRBJ1-2; 10 bases align to TRBD1. The CDR3 runs to 12 residues. Germline CDR1 reads MDHEN; CDR2 reads SYDVKM. The junction had 3 bases not matched to a gene; V was cut back by 5 bases and J by 9 bases. CDR3 in DNA: TGTGCCAGCAGTAACGACAGGGGGCGCTACACCTTC. It specifies CASSNDRGRYTF.

This clonotype was found a few times. The chain has TRBV6-2 or TRBV6-3 and TRBJ2-7; possibly TRBD1 for D (7 bases). The V gene's germline CDR1 is MNHEY and CDR2 SVGEGT. Trimming pared 2 bases from V and 2 bases from J, leaving 16 bases between. The CDR3 has 16 amino acids. DNA of the CDR3: TGTGCCAGCAGTTACCGGAGCGGGCAGGGGGCCTACGAGCAGTACTTC. As protein: CASSYRSGQGAYEQYF.

This clonotype was detected many times. The V gene is TRBV6-5, the J gene TRBJ1-1; unclear D gene. CDR3 length: 12 residues. V was cut by 2 bases and J by 1 base, with 2 bases left in between. CDR1 is MNHEY and CDR2 is SVGAGI in the germline V gene. The CDR3 spells CASSYRNTEAFF. The CDR3 DNA reads as TGTGCCAGCAGTTACCGGAACACTGAAGCTTTCTTT.

This clonotype has at least ten counts. This chain connects TRBV2 to TRBJ2-5; D is perhaps TRBD1 (5 bases). The CDR3 runs to 15 residues. Germline V lookup: CDR1 SNHLY, CDR2 FYNNEI. Trimming stripped 1 base from V and 9 bases from J, with 18 bases between. CDR3 sequence reads: CASSEEIRAPKAQYF. Written as DNA, the CDR3 is TGTGCCAGCAGTGAAGAAATCAGGGCCCCCAAGGCCCAGTACTTC.

This clonotype was counted a single time. This may come from a read error, since a much larger clone is one base off. This chain connects TRBV2 to TRBJ1-5; 8 nucleotides agree with TRBD1. CDR1 is SNHLY and CDR2 is FYNNEI in the germline V gene. V trimming: 4 bases; J trimming: 3 bases; junction bases outside the gene matches: 11. The CDR3 sequence is 17 residues long. CDR3 in DNA: TGTGCCAGCAGTGCCGGACAGGGCCTCAAATACAATCAGCCCCAGCATTTT. Its translation: CASSAGQGLKYNQPQHF. Full variable domain (missing parts from reference TRBV2 and TRBJ1-5): EPEVTQTPSHQVTQMGQEVILRCVPISNHLYFYWYRQILGQKVEFLVSFYNNEISEKSEIFDDQFSVERPDGSNFTLKIRSTKLEDSAMYFCASSAGQGLKYNQPQHFGDGTRLSIL.

V usage is TRBV29-1 and J usage is TRBJ2-6, with D hard to call. The CDR3 has 13 residues. Trimming removed 7 bases from V and 6 bases from J, with 13 bases in between. Germline V gene sequence: CDR1 SQVTM, CDR2 ANQGSEA. The CDR3 DNA sequence: TGCAGCGCAACCCTAGTGGAGGCCAACGTCCTGACTTTC. Its protein is CSATLVEANVLTF.

This clonotype was seen at least ten times. This chain uses TRBV24-1 with TRBJ1-5; D ambiguous. Germline V gene lookup returns CDR1 KGHDR and CDR2 SFDVKD. This CDR3 is 19 amino acids long. Trimming stripped 8 bases from V and 5 bases from J, with 30 bases between. CDR3 region: CATTLFAVRNSGLHQPQHF. The CDR3 DNA reads TGTGCCACCACCCTATTTGCAGTGAGAAATTCTGGTCTACATCAGCCCCAGCATTTT.

This clonotype was picked up many times. The chain has TRBV12-3 or TRBV12-4 and TRBJ2-2; D possibly corresponds to TRBD2 (5 bases). Trimming shortened V by 5 bases and J by 4 bases, and 11 bases separated the two germline ends. This CDR3 contains 14 residues. The DNA of the CDR3 is TGTGCCAGCAGTCAATCCGGAGGCACCGGGGAGCTGTTTTTT. It specifies CASSQSGGTGELFF.

This clonotype has ten or more counts. The CDR3 here is CASSPRTGRGATNEKLFF. CDR3 bases: TGTGCCAGCAGTCCCCGGACGGGTAGGGGTGCAACTAATGAAAAACTGTTTTTT. The rearrangement uses TRBV12-3 or TRBV12-4 and TRBJ1-4, with a possible D match to TRBD1 (5 bases). The V end lost 5 bases, the J end lost 0 bases, and 19 bases lay between the germline ends. The CDR3 is 18 residues long.

This clonotype appeared many times. The chain links TRBV2 to TRBJ1-1; D gene unclear. The germline CDR1 and CDR2 sequences are SNHLY and FYNNEI. Trimming left V 9 bases short and J 7 bases short, with 12 bases between. The CDR3 runs 11 residues. The CDR3 sequence: CASFLPIEAFF. The DNA for the CDR3 is TGTGCCAGTTTCCTCCCCATTGAAGCTTTCTTT.

The rearrangement uses TRBV19 and TRBJ1-1; D gene uncertain. V lost 3 bases to trimming and J lost 1 base, with 12 bases between them. CDR3 length: 15 residues. Germline V CDR1 and CDR2: LNHDA, SQIVND (reference sequence). Here the CDR3 DNA reads TGTGCCAGTAGTATTCAACCGGGAGCGAACACTGAAGCTTTCTTT. Translating gives CASSIQPGANTEAFF.

V gene TRBV7-2 combines with J gene TRBJ2-3; 14 positions match TRBD2. Per the germline V gene, CDR1 is SGHTA and CDR2 is FQGNSA. Unmatched junction bases numbered 8, after V lost 4 bases and J lost 2 bases. The CDR3 extends over 18 amino acids. As DNA, the CDR3 is TGTGCCAGCAGCTCAGGACTAGCGGGAGGAAAAATCACAGATACGCAGTATTTT. Protein sequence: CASSSGLAGGKITDTQYF.

The chain combines TRBV7-2 with TRBJ2-5; a possible D gene is TRBD1 (6 bases). Germline V gene sequence: CDR1 SGHTA, CDR2 FQGNSA. This CDR3 is built from 15 residues. Trimming stripped 8 bases from V and 1 base from J, with 17 bases between. The CDR3 protein is CASSPSTGFQETQYF. CDR3 sequence (DNA): TGTGCCAGCTCACCCTCGACAGGATTCCAAGAGACCCAGTACTTC. The complete variable domain, with remaining parts taken from reference TRBV7-2 and TRBJ2-5, reads GAGVSQSPSNKVTEKGKDVELRCDPISGHTALYWYRQSLGQGLEFLIYFQGNSAPDKSGLPSDRFSAERTGGSVSTLTIQRTQQEDSAVYLCASSPSTGFQETQYFGPGTRLLVL.

This clonotype was observed at least ten times. The chain is built from TRBV3-1 and TRBJ2-7; 7 bases fit TRBD1. The CDR3 has 15 residues. CDR1 is LGHDT, CDR2 YNNKEL, per germline (reference sequence). The junction had 9 bases not matched to a gene; V was cut back by 4 bases and J by 3 bases. CDR3 region: CASSLPGQTRYEQYF. The CDR3 nucleotides read TGTGCCAGCAGCCTCCCGGGACAGACTCGCTACGAGCAGTACTTC.

The CDR3: CSARDRRLEPSNEQFF. The CDR3, as DNA: TGCAGTGCTAGAGATAGACGGCTAGAGCCGAGTAATGAGCAGTTCTTC. V and J are TRBV20-1 and TRBJ2-1; D remains ambiguous. CDR3 size: 16 residues. CDR1 and CDR2 (germline): DFQATT, SNEGSKA (reference sequence). V lost 0 bases to trimming and J lost 7 bases, with 19 bases between them.

This clonotype was counted ten times or more. The V gene is TRBV2, the J gene TRBJ2-2; unclear D gene. V lost 1 base to trimming and J lost 4 bases, with 10 bases between them. The CDR3 is 15 residues long. Germline V CDR1 and CDR2: SNHLY, FYNNEI. CDR3 coding DNA: TGTGCCAGCAGTGAAGAGCCAGTTGGCACCGGGGAGCTGTTTTTT. This translates into CASSEEPVGTGELFF.

The rearrangement joins TRBV4-2 to TRBJ2-6, with 7 bases that match TRBD2. V was clipped by 0 bases and J by 0 bases; unmatched bases: 8. There are 19 residues in the CDR3. Germline V gene data show CDR1 as LGHNA and CDR2 as YNFKEQ. CDR3 residues: CASSQDVGGGNSGANVLTF. CDR3 DNA: TGTGCCAGCAGCCAAGACGTTGGGGGGGGGAACTCTGGGGCCAACGTCCTGACTTTC.

This clonotype was seen just once. V is TRBV5-5 and J is TRBJ1-3; D unresolved. The CDR3 has 15 amino acids. Deletions cut 4 bases from V and 1 base from J, with 12 bases between. Germline V lookup: CDR1 SGHKS, CDR2 YYEKEE (reference sequence). The CDR3 coding sequence is TGTGCCAGCAGCGAACAGCTGTTTTCTGGAAACACCATATATTTT. This translates into CASSEQLFSGNTIYF. The whole variable domain, remainder taken from reference TRBV5-5 and TRBJ1-3, is DAGVTQSPTHLIKTRGQQVTLRCSPISGHKSVSWYQQVLGQGPQFIFQYYEKEERGRGNFPDRFSARQFPNYSSELNVNALLLGDSALYLCASSEQLFSGNTIYFGEGSWLTVV.

The rearrangement joins TRBV27 to TRBJ2-1; the D call may be TRBD1 or TRBD2 (5 bases each). V lost 4 bases, J lost 1 base, and 11 bases lay in between. The CDR3 is 15 amino acids. The germline gives CDR1 MNHEY, CDR2 SMNVEV (reference sequence). The CDR3 spells CASSSRDRSYNEQFF. The DNA of the CDR3 is TGTGCCAGCAGTTCCCGGGACCGGTCCTACAATGAGCAGTTCTTC.